The following is a TCR beta chain sequence with its context. Its cognate antigen is unknown. The assay that was used to sequence DNA from cultured CD4+ T cells was the Oncomine TCR Beta short-read assay. TCRdb re-called the PCR reads with MiXCR, one entry per CDR3 protein. In the table there are 20,000 or so distinct CDR3 sequences, around 42% of which are singletons. The data belong to a study of vaccination and CD4 T cells after COVID-19. At the level of the study: Convalescent donors totaled six males and four females, including two who were Hispanic. As control conditions, cultures were given either a CEFX pool serving as positive control, an HIV-1 Nef pool, or no peptide at all.

Study conclusions and caveats: In convalescent patients, 304 of 307 vaccine-specific clones were spike mono-reactive.

This CDR3 spans 16 amino acids. Germline V gene data show CDR1 as SGHTA and CDR2 as FQGNSA. V gave up 4 bases and J gave up 6 bases; unmatched junction bases: 11. Time point given: late sampling 161 to 241 days after vaccination in three convalescent patients. Documented treatment: approximately 9-day PBMC culture with coronavirus spike peptide pools or control peptides (ViraFEST assay). Peptide pool stimulation in ViraFEST expanded antigen-specific T cells, whose TCRs were then sequenced. The rearrangement uses TRBV7-2 and TRBJ1-2; 10 bases fit TRBD1. The TCR sequence derives from a human donor who had recovered from COVID-19. Sequenced material: CD4+ T cells from blood, cultured in vitro, taken about 7 months after SARS-CoV-2 vaccination. CDR3 in amino acids: CASSYRTGGNLNGYTF. CDR3 coding DNA: TGTGCCAGCAGCTATAGGACAGGGGGTAATTTGAATGGCTACACCTTC.